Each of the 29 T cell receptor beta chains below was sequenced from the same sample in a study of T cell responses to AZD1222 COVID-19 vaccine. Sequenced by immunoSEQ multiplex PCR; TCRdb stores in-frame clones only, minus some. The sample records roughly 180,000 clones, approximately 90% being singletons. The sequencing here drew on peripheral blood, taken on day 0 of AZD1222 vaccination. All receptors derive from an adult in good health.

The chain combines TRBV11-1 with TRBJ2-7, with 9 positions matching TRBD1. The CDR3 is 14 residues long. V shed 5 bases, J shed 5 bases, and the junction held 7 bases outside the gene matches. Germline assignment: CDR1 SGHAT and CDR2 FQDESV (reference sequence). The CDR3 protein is CASSGQGRRDEQYF. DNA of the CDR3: TGTGCCAGCAGCGGACAGGGGCGGCGGGACGAGCAGTACTTC.

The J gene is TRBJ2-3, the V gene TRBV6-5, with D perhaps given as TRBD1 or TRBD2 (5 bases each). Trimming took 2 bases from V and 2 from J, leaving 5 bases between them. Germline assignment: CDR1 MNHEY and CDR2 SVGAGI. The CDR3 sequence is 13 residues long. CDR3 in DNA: TGTGCCAGCAGTTACGGGACCACAGATACGCAGTATTTT. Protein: CASSYGTTDTQYF.

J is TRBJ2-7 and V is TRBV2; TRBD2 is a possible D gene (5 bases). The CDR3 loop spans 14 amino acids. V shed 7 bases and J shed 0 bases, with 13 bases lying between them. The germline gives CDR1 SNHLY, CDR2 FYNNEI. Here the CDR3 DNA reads TGTGCCAGCACCCCGGGAAGACCCTCCTACGAGCAGTACTTC. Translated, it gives CASTPGRPSYEQYF.

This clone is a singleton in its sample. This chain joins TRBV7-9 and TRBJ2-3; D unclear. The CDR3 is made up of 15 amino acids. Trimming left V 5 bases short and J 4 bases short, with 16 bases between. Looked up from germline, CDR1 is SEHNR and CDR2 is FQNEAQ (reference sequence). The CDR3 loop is CASSPPMGSPDTQYF. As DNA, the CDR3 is TGTGCCAGCAGCCCTCCGATGGGTAGCCCAGATACGCAGTATTTT. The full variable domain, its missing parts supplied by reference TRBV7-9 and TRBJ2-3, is DTGVSQNPRHKITKRGQNVTFRCDPISEHNRLYWYRQTLGQGPEFLTYFQNEAQLEKSRLLSDRFSAERPKGSFSTLEIQRTEQGDSAMYLCASSPPMGSPDTQYFGPGTRLTVL.

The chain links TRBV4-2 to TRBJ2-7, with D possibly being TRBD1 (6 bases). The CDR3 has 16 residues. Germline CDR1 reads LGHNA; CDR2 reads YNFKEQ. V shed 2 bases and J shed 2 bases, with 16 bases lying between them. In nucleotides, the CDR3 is TGTGCCAGCAGCCAAAGGTCGGCAGGGGATCCCTACGAGCAGTACTTC. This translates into CASSQRSAGDPYEQYF.

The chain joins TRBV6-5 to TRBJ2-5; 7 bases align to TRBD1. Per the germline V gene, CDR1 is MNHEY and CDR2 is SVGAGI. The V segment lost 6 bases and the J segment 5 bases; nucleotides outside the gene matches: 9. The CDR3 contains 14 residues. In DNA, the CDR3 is TGTGCCAGCAGAAGACAGGGAATTGGGGAGACCCAGTACTTC. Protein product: CASRRQGIGETQYF.

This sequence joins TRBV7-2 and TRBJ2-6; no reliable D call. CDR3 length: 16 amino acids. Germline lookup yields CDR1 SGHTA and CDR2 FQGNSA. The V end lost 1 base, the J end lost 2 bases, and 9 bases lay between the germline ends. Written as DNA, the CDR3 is TGTGCCAGCAGCTTAGGGCAGAAAACTGGGGCCAACGTCCTGACTTTC. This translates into CASSLGQKTGANVLTF.

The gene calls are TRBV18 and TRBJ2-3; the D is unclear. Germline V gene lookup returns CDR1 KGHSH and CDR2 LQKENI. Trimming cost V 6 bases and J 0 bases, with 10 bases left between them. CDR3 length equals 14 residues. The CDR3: CASSPSPSTDTQYF. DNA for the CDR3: TGTGCCAGCTCGCCTAGTCCTAGCACAGATACGCAGTATTTT.

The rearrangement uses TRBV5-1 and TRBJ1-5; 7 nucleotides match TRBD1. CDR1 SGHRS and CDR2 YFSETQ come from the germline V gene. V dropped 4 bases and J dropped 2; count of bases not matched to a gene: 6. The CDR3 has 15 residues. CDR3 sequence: CASSPDGQGNQPQHF. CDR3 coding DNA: TGCGCCAGCAGCCCCGACGGACAGGGCAATCAGCCCCAGCATTTT.

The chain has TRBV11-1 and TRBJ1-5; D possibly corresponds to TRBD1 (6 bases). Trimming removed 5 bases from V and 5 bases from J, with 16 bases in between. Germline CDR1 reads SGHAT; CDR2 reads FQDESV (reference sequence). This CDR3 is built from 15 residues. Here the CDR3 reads CASSPGTRGDQPQHF. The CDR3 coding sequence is TGTGCCAGCAGCCCCGGCACCAGGGGCGATCAGCCCCAGCATTTT.

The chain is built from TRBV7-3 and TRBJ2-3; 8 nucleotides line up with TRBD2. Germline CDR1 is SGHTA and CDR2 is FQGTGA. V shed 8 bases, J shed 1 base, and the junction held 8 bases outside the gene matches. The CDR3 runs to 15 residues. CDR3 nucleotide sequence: TGTGCCAGCGCTTCAGCGGGGGCGGGCACAGATACGCAGTATTTT. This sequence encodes CASASAGAGTDTQYF.

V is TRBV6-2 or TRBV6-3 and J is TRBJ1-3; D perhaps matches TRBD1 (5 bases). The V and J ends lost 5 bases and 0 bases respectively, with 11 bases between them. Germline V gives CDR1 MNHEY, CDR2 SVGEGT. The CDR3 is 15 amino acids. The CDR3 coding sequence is TGTGCCAGCAGTGGGCGACAGAGCTCTGGAAACACCATATATTTT. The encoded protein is CASSGRQSSGNTIYF.

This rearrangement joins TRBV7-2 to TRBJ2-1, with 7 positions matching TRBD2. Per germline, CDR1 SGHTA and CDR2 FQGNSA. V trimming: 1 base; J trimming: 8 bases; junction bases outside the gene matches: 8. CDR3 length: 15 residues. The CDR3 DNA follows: TGTGCCAGCAGCTTAGGGCGGGGGTCCTGGGATGAGCAGTTCTTC. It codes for CASSLGRGSWDEQFF.

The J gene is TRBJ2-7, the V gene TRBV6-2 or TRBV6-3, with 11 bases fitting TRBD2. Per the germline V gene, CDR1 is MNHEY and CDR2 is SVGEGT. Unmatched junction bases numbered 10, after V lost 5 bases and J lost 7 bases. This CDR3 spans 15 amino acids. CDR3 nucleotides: TGTGCCAGCAGTCGTAGCGGGGGGGCAGCAGAGGAGCAGTACTTC. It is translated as CASSRSGGAAEEQYF.

CDR3 DNA: TGTGCCACCAGCAAACAGGGGGGATACTACGAGCAGTACTTC. This translates into CATSKQGGYYEQYF. V is TRBV15 and J is TRBJ2-7, with TRBD1 identical over 8 bases. Germline values: CDR1 LNHNV, CDR2 YYDKDF (reference sequence). CDR3 length: 14 amino acids. V gave up 4 bases and J gave up 3 bases; unmatched junction bases: 5.

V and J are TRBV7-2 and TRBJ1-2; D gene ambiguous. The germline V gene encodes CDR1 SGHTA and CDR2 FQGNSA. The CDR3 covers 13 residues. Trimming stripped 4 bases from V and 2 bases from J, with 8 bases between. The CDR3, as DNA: TGTGCCAGCAGCTCGACACTGAACTATGGCTACACCTTC. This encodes CASSSTLNYGYTF.

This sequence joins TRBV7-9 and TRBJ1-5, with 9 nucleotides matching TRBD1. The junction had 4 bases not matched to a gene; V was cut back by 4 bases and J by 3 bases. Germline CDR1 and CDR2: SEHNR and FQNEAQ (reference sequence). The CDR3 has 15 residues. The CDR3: CASSSGTGINQPQHF. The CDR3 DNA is TGTGCCAGCAGCTCCGGGACAGGGATCAATCAGCCCCAGCATTTT.

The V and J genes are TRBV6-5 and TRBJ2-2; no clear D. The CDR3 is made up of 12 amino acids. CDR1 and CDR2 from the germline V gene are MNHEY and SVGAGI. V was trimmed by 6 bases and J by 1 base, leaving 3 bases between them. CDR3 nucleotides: TGTGCCAGCAGGCAGAACACCGGGGAGCTGTTTTTT. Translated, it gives CASRQNTGELFF.

CDR3 coding DNA: TGTGCCAGCACCCTAGGGCCCGGGGTGACGCAGTATTTT. Translated: CASTLGPGVTQYF. The chain joins TRBV6-5 to TRBJ2-3, with a tentative D call TRBD2 (5 bases). CDR3 size: 13 residues. Trimming stripped 7 bases from V and 9 bases from J, with 17 bases between. Germline assignment: CDR1 MNHEY and CDR2 SVGAGI.

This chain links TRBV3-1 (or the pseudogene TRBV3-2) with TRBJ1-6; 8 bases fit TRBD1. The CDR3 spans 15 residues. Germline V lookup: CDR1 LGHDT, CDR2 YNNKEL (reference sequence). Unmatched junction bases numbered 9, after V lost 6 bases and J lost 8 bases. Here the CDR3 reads CASRLSTGGDSPLHF. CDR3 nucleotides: TGTGCCAGCAGGCTCTCAACAGGGGGAGATTCACCCCTCCACTTT.

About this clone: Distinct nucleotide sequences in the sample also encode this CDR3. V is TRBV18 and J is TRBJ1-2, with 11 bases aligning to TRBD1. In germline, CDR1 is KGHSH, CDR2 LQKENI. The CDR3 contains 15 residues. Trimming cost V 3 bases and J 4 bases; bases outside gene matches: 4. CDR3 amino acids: CASSPGTGGSYGYTF. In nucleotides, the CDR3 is TGTGCCAGCTCACCTGGGACAGGGGGGAGCTATGGCTACACCTTC. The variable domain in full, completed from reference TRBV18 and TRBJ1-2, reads NAGVMQNPRHLVRRRGQEARLRCSPMKGHSHVYWYRQLPEEGLKFMVYLQKENIIDESGMPKERFSAEFPKEGPSILRIQQVVRGDSAAYFCASSPGTGGSYGYTFGSGTRLTVV.

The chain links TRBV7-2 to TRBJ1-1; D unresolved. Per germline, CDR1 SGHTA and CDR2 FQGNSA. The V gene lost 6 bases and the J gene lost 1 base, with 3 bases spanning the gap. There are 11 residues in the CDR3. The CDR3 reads CASRENTEAFF. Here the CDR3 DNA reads TGTGCCAGCAGAGAGAACACTGAAGCTTTCTTT.

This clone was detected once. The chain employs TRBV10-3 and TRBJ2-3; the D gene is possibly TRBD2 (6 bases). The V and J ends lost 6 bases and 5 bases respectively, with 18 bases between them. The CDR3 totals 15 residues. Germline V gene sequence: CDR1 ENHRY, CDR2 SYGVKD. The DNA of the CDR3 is TGTGCCATCAGGAGGACTACAGGATCAGGAGATACGCAGTATTTT. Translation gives CAIRRTTGSGDTQYF.

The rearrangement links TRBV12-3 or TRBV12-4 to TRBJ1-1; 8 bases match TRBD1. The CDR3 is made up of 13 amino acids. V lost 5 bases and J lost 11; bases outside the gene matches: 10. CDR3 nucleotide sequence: TGTGCCAGCAGTAGCTATTTGGGACAGGAGGCTTTCTTT. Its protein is CASSSYLGQEAFF.

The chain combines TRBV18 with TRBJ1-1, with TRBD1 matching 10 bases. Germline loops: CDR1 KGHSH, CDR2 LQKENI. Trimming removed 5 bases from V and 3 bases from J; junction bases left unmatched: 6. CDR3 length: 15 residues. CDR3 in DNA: TGTGCCAGCTCATGGGACAGGGGTAGGGACACTGAAGCTTTCTTT. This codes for CASSWDRGRDTEAFF.

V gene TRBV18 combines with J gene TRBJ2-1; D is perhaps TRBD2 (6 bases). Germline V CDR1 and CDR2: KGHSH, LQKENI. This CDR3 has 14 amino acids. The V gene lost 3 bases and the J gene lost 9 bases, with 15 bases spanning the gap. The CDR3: CASSPGTISGEQFF. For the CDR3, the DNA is TGTGCCAGCTCACCGGGCACTATTAGCGGTGAGCAGTTCTTC.

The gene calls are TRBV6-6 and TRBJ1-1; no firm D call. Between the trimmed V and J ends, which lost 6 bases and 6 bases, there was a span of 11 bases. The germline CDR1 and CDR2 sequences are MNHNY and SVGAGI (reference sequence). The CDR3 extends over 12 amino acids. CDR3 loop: CASSKTGSEAFF. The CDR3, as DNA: TGTGCCAGCAGCAAAACGGGGTCTGAAGCTTTCTTT.

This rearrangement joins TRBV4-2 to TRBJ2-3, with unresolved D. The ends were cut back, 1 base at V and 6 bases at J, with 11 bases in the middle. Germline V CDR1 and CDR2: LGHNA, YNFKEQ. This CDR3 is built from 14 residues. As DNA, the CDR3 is TGTGCCAGCAGCCAAGGACTCTCCACGGATACGCAGTATTTT. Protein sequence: CASSQGLSTDTQYF.

The CDR3 DNA reads TGTGCCAGCAGTGACCCCTCGGGGATGGGTTCGAACACTGAAGCTTTCTTT. Translation gives CASSDPSGMGSNTEAFF. This chain connects TRBV6-2 or TRBV6-3 to TRBJ1-1, with D uncertain. The CDR3 covers 17 residues. CDR1 and CDR2 (germline): MNHEY, SVGEGT. The germline V and J ends were trimmed by 5 bases and 1 base, with 20 bases remaining between them.